The 4 T cell receptor beta chains below all came from one sample that was sequenced in a study of cytomegalovirus exposure and HLA in healthy donors. Primers for the PCR totalled 60 Vbeta and 13 Jbeta. Here immunoSEQ multiplex PCR was the method, and the copy in TCRdb shows in-frame clones only, minus some. The repertoire has more than 15,000 clones, more than 80% of them found once; the top ten carry about a fifth. The specimen was PBMCs. Receptors were obtained from a human donor in good health.

CDR3 in DNA: TGCAGCGTTGACTCCGGGAGGAACACCGGGGAGCTGTTTTTT. This sequence encodes CSVDSGRNTGELFF. This rearrangement joins TRBV29-1 to TRBJ2-2; a weak D match, TRBD2 (6 bases). Germline V lookup: CDR1 SQVTM, CDR2 ANQGSEA. CDR3 length: 14 amino acids. V was cut by 3 bases and J by 1 base, with 9 bases left in between.

V is TRBV7-2 and J is TRBJ1-5; D possibly corresponds to TRBD1 (6 bases). V lost 5 bases and J 2 bases, leaving 13 bases between the germline ends. The CDR3 is 15 residues long. The germline V gene encodes CDR1 SGHTA and CDR2 FQGNSA. The CDR3 nucleotides are TGTGCCAGCAGCCCCGGGGGGGCCCGCAATCAGCCCCAGCATTTT. Translation gives CASSPGGARNQPQHF. Full variable domain (rest looked up from reference TRBV7-2 and TRBJ1-5): GAGVSQSPSNKVTEKGKDVELRCDPISGHTALYWYRQSLGQGLEFLIYFQGNSAPDKSGLPSDRFSAERTGGSVSTLTIQRTQQEDSAVYLCASSPGGARNQPQHFGDGTRLSIL.

V is TRBV7-9 and J is TRBJ2-7, with 7 positions matching TRBD1. Germline V lookup: CDR1 SEHNR, CDR2 FQNEAQ (reference sequence). Germline trimming cut 5 bases from V and 0 bases from J; bases unmatched to any gene: 7. The CDR3 is 15 residues long. In DNA, the CDR3 is TGTGCCAGCAGCACGGGACAGCGCCCCTCCTACGAGCAGTACTTC. Its protein product is CASSTGQRPSYEQYF.

This chain uses TRBV29-1 with TRBJ2-1; TRBD2 agrees at 7 bases. The V gene end was trimmed by 4 bases and the J gene end by 6 bases; junction bases not matched to a gene: 6. This CDR3 spans 13 amino acids. Germline V gives CDR1 SQVTM, CDR2 ANQGSEA. The CDR3 DNA follows: TGCAGCGTTGGGGGGGGTATCAGCAATGAGCAGTTCTTC. Its translation is CSVGGGISNEQFF.